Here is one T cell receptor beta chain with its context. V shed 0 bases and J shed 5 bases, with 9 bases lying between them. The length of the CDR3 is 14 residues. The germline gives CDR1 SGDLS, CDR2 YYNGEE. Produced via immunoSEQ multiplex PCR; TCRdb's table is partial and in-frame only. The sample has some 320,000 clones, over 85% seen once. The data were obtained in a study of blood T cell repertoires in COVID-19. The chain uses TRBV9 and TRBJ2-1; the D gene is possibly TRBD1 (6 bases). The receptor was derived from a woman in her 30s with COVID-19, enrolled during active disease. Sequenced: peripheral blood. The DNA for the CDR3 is TGTGCCAGCAGCGTAGTAGGACAGAACAATGAGCAGTTCTTC. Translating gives CASSVVGQNNEQFF.